The 14 T cell receptor beta chains presented below share a single source sample, sequenced in a study of blood T cell repertoires in COVID-19. Profiled with immunoSEQ multiplex PCR; TCRdb holds only in-frame clones, not every one. Altogether approximately 93,000 clones are present, 70% to 90% being singletons, with the ten largest covering 2.1%. Sample: peripheral blood. These TCRs come from a man aged 45-60 years with COVID-19, enrolled during active disease.

V usage is TRBV10-3 and J usage is TRBJ2-1; the match to TRBD2 covers 8 bases. Germline CDR1 is ENHRY and CDR2 is SYGVKD. V dropped 4 bases and J dropped 3; count of bases not matched to a gene: 8. The CDR3 consists of 16 residues. CDR3 sequence reads: CAISASSGGDYNEQFF. The CDR3 nucleotides read TGTGCCATCAGTGCTTCCAGCGGGGGTGACTACAATGAGCAGTTCTTC.

This clone was counted a single time. The chain links TRBV19 to TRBJ1-6; TRBD1 matches at 7 bases. Looked up from germline, CDR1 is LNHDA and CDR2 is SQIVND (reference sequence). The CDR3 contains 17 residues. The J segment lost 8 bases and the V segment lost 5 bases, leaving 15 bases of the junction unmatched. The CDR3 is CASSARGQNIGDSPLHF. CDR3 in DNA: TGTGCCAGTAGTGCACGGGGACAGAACATCGGGGATTCACCCCTCCACTTT. Full variable domain (outside the CDR3, taken from reference TRBV19 and TRBJ1-6): DGGITQSPKYLFRKEGQNVTLSCEQNLNHDAMYWYRQDPGQGLRLIYYSQIVNDFQKGDIAEGYSVSREKKESFPLTVTSAQKNPTAFYLCASSARGQNIGDSPLHFGNGTRLTVT.

This chain uses TRBV7-2 with TRBJ2-2, with unresolved D. This CDR3 region has 14 residues. V gave up 3 bases and J gave up 4 bases, with 9 bases separating them. Germline-derived CDR1 and CDR2 are SGHTA and FQGNSA. As DNA, the CDR3 is TGTGCCAGCAGCTTCCTCCGGAGCACCGGGGAGCTGTTTTTT. Its translation: CASSFLRSTGELFF.

The chain links TRBV7-9 to TRBJ1-2; TRBD1 matches 10 bases. From germline, CDR1 is SEHNR and CDR2 FQNEAQ (reference sequence). CDR3 length: 14 amino acids. J gave up 6 bases and V 5 bases, and 6 bases lay outside the gene matches. CDR3 sequence: CASSRTGTGDGYTF. CDR3 nucleotide sequence: TGTGCCAGCAGCCGTACCGGGACAGGGGATGGCTACACCTTC.

The chain employs TRBV4-3 and TRBJ1-4; TRBD1 might be the D (5 bases). Per germline, CDR1 LGHNA and CDR2 YSLEER. V lost 0 bases to trimming and J lost 4 bases, with 12 bases between them. The CDR3 is made up of 16 amino acids. CDR3 DNA: TGCGCCAGCAGCCAAGATAGGGCAGGGCGTAATGAAAAACTGTTTTTT. Its translation: CASSQDRAGRNEKLFF.

The rearrangement links TRBV2 to TRBJ2-7, with a weak D call TRBD1 (5 bases). Trimming took off 2 bases at V and 8 bases at J, with 16 bases between the two ends. The CDR3 length is 14 residues. Germline assignment: CDR1 SNHLY and CDR2 FYNNEI. CDR3 region: CASSESRVGQQQYF. The CDR3 bases are TGTGCCAGCAGTGAAAGCAGGGTGGGTCAACAGCAGTACTTC.

This rearrangement joins TRBV19 to TRBJ1-1; 8 bases fit TRBD1. The CDR3 has 13 residues. V was clipped by 6 bases and J by 4 bases; unmatched bases: 4. CDR1 is LNHDA, CDR2 SQIVND, per germline (reference sequence). The CDR3 DNA reads as TGTGCCAGTAGATCACAGGGGGGCACTGAAGCTTTCTTT. This translates into CASRSQGGTEAFF.

This sequence joins TRBV7-2 and TRBJ2-7; 8 bases agree with TRBD1. CDR1 SGHTA and CDR2 FQGNSA come from the germline V gene. V lost 5 bases to trimming and J lost 1 base; unmatched junction nucleotides: 10. The CDR3 covers 16 residues. This CDR3 is CASSPQIGQGSYEQYF. CDR3 DNA sequence: TGTGCCAGCAGCCCGCAAATCGGACAGGGATCCTACGAGCAGTACTTC. The full variable domain, rest sourced from reference TRBV7-2 and TRBJ2-7, is GAGVSQSPSNKVTEKGKDVELRCDPISGHTALYWYRQSLGQGLEFLIYFQGNSAPDKSGLPSDRFSAERTGGSVSTLTIQRTQQEDSAVYLCASSPQIGQGSYEQYFGPGTRLTVT.

J is TRBJ2-3 and V is TRBV2, with TRBD2 identical over 9 bases. This CDR3 is 15 amino acids long. V lost 6 bases to trimming and J lost 5 bases; unmatched junction nucleotides: 9. Germline loops: CDR1 SNHLY, CDR2 FYNNEI. CDR3: CASRMSGGPEDTQYF. In DNA form, the CDR3 reads TGTGCCAGCAGGATGAGCGGGGGGCCGGAAGATACGCAGTATTTT.

This chain connects TRBV9 to TRBJ1-1; a possible D gene is TRBD1 (5 bases). The V gene lost 2 bases and the J gene lost 0 bases, with 17 bases spanning the gap. The CDR3 runs to 17 residues. Germline CDR1 reads SGDLS; CDR2 reads YYNGEE. CDR3 loop: CASSVGGLQELNTEAFF. CDR3 nucleotide sequence: TGTGCCAGCAGCGTGGGGGGTTTACAGGAGCTGAACACTGAAGCTTTCTTT.

The rearrangement joins TRBV28 to TRBJ2-7; a weak D match, TRBD1 (6 bases). The CDR3 spans 13 residues. Germline V lookup: CDR1 MDHEN, CDR2 SYDVKM. Trimming took 4 bases from V and 4 from J, leaving 11 bases between them. The CDR3 DNA reads as TGTGCCAGCAGTTACCGACAGGTTTACGAGCAGTACTTC. Translated: CASSYRQVYEQYF.

This chain connects TRBV7-8 to TRBJ1-5; the D gene is possibly TRBD1 (6 bases). Trimming pared 3 bases from V and 2 bases from J, leaving 8 bases between. From germline, CDR1 is SGHVS and CDR2 FQNEAQ. The length of the CDR3 is 14 residues. The CDR3 reads CASSLGARNQPQHF. CDR3 nucleotides: TGTGCCAGCAGCTTGGGGGCGCGCAATCAGCCCCAGCATTTT.

This chain connects TRBV3-1 (or the pseudogene TRBV3-2) to TRBJ1-1, with 8 bases aligning to TRBD1. The CDR3 runs to 16 residues. Germline trimming cut 4 bases from V and 6 bases from J; bases unmatched to any gene: 13. CDR1 is LGHDT, CDR2 YNNKEL, per germline (reference sequence). The CDR3 nucleotides are TGTGCCAGCAGCCTTACCCTGACAGGGGATTATCCTGAAGCTTTCTTT. Its translation: CASSLTLTGDYPEAFF.

This chain uses TRBV4-1 with TRBJ2-7; D gene uncertain. The CDR3 sequence is 14 residues long. V lost 0 bases, J lost 3 bases, and 9 bases lay in between. Germline CDR1 MGHRA, CDR2 YSYEKL. The CDR3 region is CASSQEQRLYEQYF. The CDR3, as DNA: TGCGCCAGCAGCCAAGAGCAAAGACTCTACGAGCAGTACTTC.